The source of this TCR beta chain is a study of OX40 agonist ivuxolimab in advanced cancers. Study-level information: Each patient was given ivuxolimab into a vein every 2 weeks, at 0.01 to 10 mg/kg. Patients were approximately 80% male with ages roughly 20 to 80, mean approximately 55. Patients assigned to dose escalation were diagnosed with hepatocellular carcinoma, melanoma, renal cell or head and neck cancer.

Sequenced by immunoSEQ multiplex PCR; TCRdb stores in-frame clones only, minus some. The table has 15,000 to 20,000 clones, about 80% seen once; the top ten hold 13% to 15%. A word on this clone: Its target is unknown.

General study findings and limits: Expanded clones were, on average, more numerous in CD8+ T cells than in CD4+.

V lost 0 bases and J lost 7, with 11 bases in between. The length of the CDR3 is 15 residues. Germline assignment: CDR1 SGDLS and CDR2 YYNGEE. The rearrangement joins TRBV9 to TRBJ1-6; D ambiguous. Source: CD4+ or CD8+ T cells sorted from blood, taken in a trial of the OX40 agonist ivuxolimab. The sequence came from an adult with an advanced solid tumor such as melanoma, head and neck, liver or kidney cancer. The CDR3 DNA follows: TGTGCCAGCAGCGTAGCTACGGCAGAGAATTCACCCCTCCACTTT. Protein product: CASSVATAENSPLHF.